The T cell receptor (beta chain) under discussion was sequenced for a study of OX40 agonist ivuxolimab in advanced cancers. About the investigation overall: Ivuxolimab was a fully human IgG2 agonistic monoclonal antibody targeting the costimulatory receptor OX40 (CD134). Intravenous ivuxolimab was administered to patients every 2 weeks at six dose levels: 0.01, 0.1, 0.3, 1.5, 3 and 10 mg/kg. Of the approximately 53 patients in dose escalation, about 20 had hepatocellular carcinoma, roughly 15 had melanoma, 9 had renal cell carcinoma and 9 had head and neck cancer. The dose-escalation cohort was around 84% male with a mean age of approximately 59 years, ranging from roughly 20 to 80. Prior anti-PD-1, anti-PD-L1 or anti-CTLA-4 therapy was permitted, and checkpoint inhibitors had been received by around 40% of dose-escalation patients. Partial responses occurred in three dose-escalation patients, of whom one had hepatocellular carcinoma and two had cutaneous melanoma. Peripheral TCRbeta sequencing was intended to test whether TCR sequence diversity was altered and clonal T-cell expansion was caused by ivuxolimab. The monotherapy dose-escalation portion (N ≈ 52 patients) of the phase I ivuxolimab trial is reported in the paper. What the work shows at the level of the full study, not this receptor alone: Low levels of normalized T-cell clonal expansion were also shown by some nonresponding patients. After ivuxolimab, CD8+ T cells had more expanded clones than CD4+ T cells on average. At doses from 0.1 to 3.0 mg/kg, clonal expansion was seen in both CD4+ and CD8+ blood T cells between baseline and week 6. In the 0.1-3.0 mg/kg groups, partial responders were among the patients with the lowest normalized peripheral clonal expansion, particularly in CD8+ T cells. Antigen specificity was not determined for the clonally expanded peripheral T cells.

Patients with a history of autoimmune disease or receiving systemic immunosuppression were excluded from the trial. Peripheral blood for TCR sequencing was collected from all dose cohorts at baseline, on cycle 4 day 1, and on cycle 7 day 1. The samples were drawn from a first-in-human, open-label, multicenter phase I dose-escalation trial of ivuxolimab. Adults with locally advanced or metastatic head and neck squamous cell, hepatocellular, melanoma or renal cell carcinoma were enrolled in the trial. Before TCR sequencing, CD4+ T cells and CD8+ T cells were sorted from peripheral blood as separate populations. Per the germline V gene, SGHRS is the CDR1 and YFSETQ is the CDR2. The CDR3 measures 16 amino acids from cysteine to phenylalanine. CDR3 DNA is the only sequence kept; it has 48 bases, read in frame from the first base. Trimming takes 4 bases off V and 0 bases off J; junction bases not matched to a gene: 7.

Genomic DNA was extracted from sorted cells for sequencing of the TCRbeta CDR3 region. The immunoSEQ Assay was used to sequence the TCRbeta CDR3 regions. TCRdb retrieved this table from immuneACCESS and kept in-frame rearrangements only. Not all clones are present; in checked studies, unresolved V genes account for under half, and no reason is known for the remainder. For this sample the table gives some 70,000 clones, of which roughly nine tenths were detected only once. 2.2% of the sample is in the top ten clones. This clone appeared a few times. The antigen it binds to is not known. Base qualities are missing; no much larger clone stands one base away.

Here the chain combines TRBV5-1 and TRBJ1-3; a stretch of 7 junction bases matches TRBD1. The TCR sequence derives from an adult with an advanced solid tumor such as melanoma, head and neck, liver or kidney cancer. The input for sequencing was CD4+ or CD8+ T cells sorted from blood, taken in a trial of the OX40 agonist ivuxolimab. This receptor has the CDR3 CASSPLGTDSGNTIYF. Read as DNA, the sequence is TGCGCCAGCAGCCCTCTGGGGACAGACTCTGGAAACACCATATATTTT.